One sample yielded the 3 T cell receptor beta chains listed below, sequenced in a study of T cell changes during pregnancy in multiple sclerosis. Data came from immunoSEQ multiplex PCR; TCRdb stores just in-frame clones and leaves some out. The profile covers some 40,000 clones, with almost 90% appearing a single time and 4% to 6% taken by the ten largest. The sequencing used peripheral blood, collected in the second trimester of pregnancy. These receptors all stem from a female donor in good health, enrolled as a control in a pregnancy study.

The V and J genes are TRBV6-5 and TRBJ1-2; 10 bases line up with TRBD1. CDR1 is MNHEY, CDR2 SVGAGI, per germline. This CDR3 contains 14 residues. V lost 11 bases to trimming and J lost 4 bases; unmatched junction nucleotides: 10. The chain's CDR3 is CAVGGTGATYGYTF. In nucleotides, the CDR3 is TGTGCCGTGGGGGGGACAGGGGCGACCTATGGCTACACCTTC.

The sample holds one count of this clone. V usage is TRBV6-1 and J usage is TRBJ2-7; 7 bases are a match to TRBD1. V was clipped by 7 bases and J by 9 bases; unmatched bases: 12. The germline CDR1 and CDR2 sequences are MNHNS and SASEGT. CDR3 length equals 13 residues. This CDR3 is CASTSIRGLGQYF. The CDR3 coding sequence is TGTGCCAGCACTTCGATAAGGGGGCTAGGGCAGTACTTC.

The chain is built from TRBV4-3 and TRBJ1-6; D is possibly TRBD1 (6 bases). There are 15 residues in the CDR3. Deletions cut 0 bases from V and 9 bases from J, with 12 bases between. Per germline, CDR1 LGHNA and CDR2 YSLEER. The CDR3 region is CASSQEGARASPLHF. The CDR3, as DNA: TGCGCCAGCAGCCAAGAGGGGGCTCGGGCTTCACCCCTCCACTTT.